The 25 T cell receptor beta chains below all came from one sample that was sequenced in a study of human T cells and chemical hapten exposure. TCRdb re-derived calls from the RACE reads in MiXCR, one entry per CDR3 protein. The sample holds more than 300,000 distinct CDR3 sequences, roughly 5% seen once. Time point: pre-sensitization, week 0. Treatment given: therapeutic diphenylcyclopropenone sensitization with weekly scalp DPC. The input for sequencing was whole blood, taken in connection with sensitization to the hapten diphenylcyclopropenone (DPC). The receptors come from a woman in her 50s with alopecia areata. Some clones in this sample may be carry-over from other donors' samples.

This clonotype was detected many times. This chain joins TRBV11-2 and TRBJ2-7, with TRBD2 as a possible D gene (6 bases). Trimming left V 1 base short and J 1 base short, with 8 bases between. The CDR3 extends over 14 amino acids. Germline lookup yields CDR1 SGHAT and CDR2 FQNNGV. CDR3 coding DNA: TGTGCCAGCAGCTTAGCGGAGGGTTCCTACGAGCAGTACTTC. The encoded protein is CASSLAEGSYEQYF.

This clonotype was counted ten times or more. The chain employs TRBV20-1 and TRBJ1-1; TRBD1 aligns across 11 bases. V lost 3 bases, J lost 5 bases, and 5 bases stayed unmatched. Germline CDR1 DFQATT, CDR2 SNEGSKA (reference sequence). The CDR3 is 14 amino acids. CDR3 nucleotide sequence: TGCAGTGCTAGGCCCGGGACAGGGGGGACTGAAGCTTTCTTT. Translating gives CSARPGTGGTEAFF.

In its sample, this clonotype was seen many times. The J gene is TRBJ1-3, the V gene TRBV20-1; D uncertain. V lost 6 bases and J lost 4, with 13 bases in between. Germline V gene lookup returns CDR1 DFQATT and CDR2 SNEGSKA (reference sequence). This CDR3 spans 13 amino acids. CDR3 sequence: CSAKRVSGNTIYF. The CDR3 DNA is TGCAGTGCGAAGAGGGTCTCAGGAAACACCATATATTTT.

V usage is TRBV19 and J usage is TRBJ2-2; maybe TRBD2 (5 bases). Germline-derived CDR1 and CDR2 are LNHDA and SQIVND (reference sequence). The CDR3 has 15 amino acids. The V end was cut by 3 bases, the J end by 1 base, with 9 bases between. CDR3 in DNA: TGTGCCAGTAGTATGCCGGGATTGAACACCGGGGAGCTGTTTTTT. Amino acids: CASSMPGLNTGELFF.

This clonotype was counted at least ten times. The chain uses TRBV2 and TRBJ2-5; 7 nucleotides align to TRBD2. Germline CDR1 reads SNHLY; CDR2 reads FYNNEI. This CDR3 region has 13 residues. The V and J ends lost 5 bases and 6 bases, in that order; junction bases with no gene match: 6. CDR3 amino acids: CASSYPAGQTQYF. The CDR3 bases are TGTGCCAGCAGTTACCCAGCGGGGCAGACCCAGTACTTC.

Many counts were recorded for this clonotype. CDR3 in amino acids: CSAKRPGGGGNTIYF. The DNA of the CDR3 is TGCAGTGCTAAAAGGCCAGGGGGTGGAGGAAACACCATATATTTT. V is TRBV20-1 and J is TRBJ1-3, with 7 bases that match TRBD1. V dropped 4 bases and J dropped 4; count of bases not matched to a gene: 10. CDR3 length: 15 residues. Germline V lookup: CDR1 DFQATT, CDR2 SNEGSKA (reference sequence).

There are many counts of this clonotype. The rearrangement uses TRBV20-1 and TRBJ2-1, with TRBD2 matching 7 bases. This CDR3 is 11 amino acids long. Germline lookup yields CDR1 DFQATT and CDR2 SNEGSKA (reference sequence). V shed 6 bases, J shed 12 bases, and the junction held 8 bases outside the gene matches. The CDR3 here is CSALGGDGQFF. The DNA of the CDR3 is TGCAGTGCCCTGGGGGGGGACGGGCAGTTCTTC.

This clonotype was seen repeatedly, ten times or more. The chain couples TRBV6-1 to TRBJ2-5, with 14 bases aligning to TRBD2. Unmatched junction bases numbered 8, after V lost 7 bases and J lost 7 bases. Per germline, CDR1 MNHNS and CDR2 SASEGT. The CDR3 consists of 15 residues. This chain's CDR3 is CASIMTSGGEGTQYF. For the CDR3, the DNA is TGTGCCAGCATTATGACTAGCGGGGGGGAAGGGACCCAGTACTTC.

This clonotype was observed many times. The rearrangement joins TRBV13 to TRBJ2-3; 9 nucleotides align to TRBD2. J gave up 7 bases and V 5 bases, and 16 bases lay outside the gene matches. CDR3 size: 17 residues. The germline gives CDR1 PRHDT, CDR2 FYEKMQ (reference sequence). CDR3 bases: TGTGCCAGCAGCCCCCGGCGATCTAGCGGGGAGCGTTATACGCAGTATTTT. Its protein is CASSPRRSSGERYTQYF.

This clonotype was seen at least ten times. The rearrangement joins TRBV20-1 to TRBJ2-7; D is perhaps TRBD1 (5 bases). V was trimmed by 1 base and J by 3 bases, leaving 7 bases between them. This CDR3 is 12 amino acids long. The germline V gene has CDR1 DFQATT and CDR2 SNEGSKA (reference sequence). In DNA, the CDR3 is TGCAGTGCTAGAGGACAGAACTACGAGCAGTACTTC. Its translation: CSARGQNYEQYF.

This clonotype was counted a few times. The chain links TRBV6-5 to TRBJ1-2; TRBD1 matches 12 bases. With V trimmed by 1 base and J by 5 bases, 8 bases remained unmatched. CDR3 length: 17 amino acids. Per the germline V gene, CDR1 is MNHEY and CDR2 is SVGAGI. The CDR3: CASSYFEGQGARYGYTF. The CDR3 DNA reads as TGTGCCAGCAGTTACTTCGAGGGACAGGGGGCGCGGTATGGCTACACCTTC.

Only a few counts were recorded for this clonotype. The V and J genes are TRBV18 and TRBJ1-1; TRBD1 matches at 7 bases. After removal of 8 bases from V and 4 bases from J, the junction contained 10 bases not matched to a gene. The germline V gene has CDR1 KGHSH and CDR2 LQKENI. The CDR3 sequence is 14 residues long. Here the CDR3 DNA reads TGTGCCAGCCATAAGACAGGGTCGGGCACTGAAGCTTTCTTT. Protein sequence: CASHKTGSGTEAFF.

J is TRBJ2-4 and V is TRBV20-1, with TRBD1 identical over 9 bases. From germline, CDR1 is DFQATT and CDR2 SNEGSKA (reference sequence). Germline trimming cut 3 bases from V and 0 bases from J; bases unmatched to any gene: 9. The CDR3 length is 17 residues. The CDR3 protein is CSASPGTGTLAKNIQYF. CDR3 sequence (DNA): TGCAGTGCTAGTCCCGGGACAGGGACTCTAGCCAAAAACATTCAGTACTTC.

The chain joins TRBV2 to TRBJ1-1; D gene ambiguous. V lost 6 bases and J 0 bases, leaving 5 bases between the germline ends. The length of the CDR3 is 12 residues. The germline CDR1 and CDR2 sequences are SNHLY and FYNNEI. Here the CDR3 reads CASRRVNTEAFF. As DNA, the CDR3 is TGTGCCAGCAGACGGGTGAACACTGAAGCTTTCTTT.

This clonotype was detected a few times. The chain recombines TRBV18 with TRBJ1-5; no clear D gene. Trimming stripped 10 bases from V and 4 bases from J, with 11 bases between. The germline CDR1 and CDR2 sequences are KGHSH and LQKENI. The CDR3 contains 12 residues. CDR3 loop: CATTEGNQPQHF. In DNA, the CDR3 is TGTGCCACCACCGAGGGAAATCAGCCCCAGCATTTT. The full variable domain, with the rest looked up from reference TRBV18 and TRBJ1-5, is NAGVMQNPRHLVRRRGQEARLRCSPMKGHSHVYWYRQLPEEGLKFMVYLQKENIIDESGMPKERFSAEFPKEGPSILRIQQVVRGDSAAYFCATTEGNQPQHFGDGTRLSIL.

Ten or more counts support this clonotype. The chain combines TRBV6-2 or TRBV6-3 with TRBJ2-3; D is ambiguous. The CDR3 is made up of 11 amino acids. Per germline, CDR1 MNHEY and CDR2 SVGEGT. V dropped 7 bases and J dropped 5 bases, with 7 bases sitting between them. The CDR3 DNA reads as TGTGCCAGCACCATAGGAGATACGCAGTATTTT. The encoded protein is CASTIGDTQYF.

The chain links TRBV20-1 to TRBJ1-4; perhaps TRBD1 as D (5 bases). Trimming stripped 6 bases from V and 1 base from J, with 18 bases between. CDR3 length equals 16 residues. CDR1 and CDR2 from the germline V gene are DFQATT and SNEGSKA (reference sequence). CDR3 DNA sequence: TGCAGTGCCAACCTTGGAAGGGGCGGAACTAATGAAAAACTGTTTTTT. Its protein is CSANLGRGGTNEKLFF.

This clonotype was recorded at least ten times. The gene calls are TRBV12-5 and TRBJ1-2; a weak D match, TRBD1 (6 bases). V shed 7 bases and J shed 4 bases, with 7 bases lying between them. CDR3 size: 11 residues. The germline V gene encodes CDR1 LGHNT and CDR2 FRNRAP. The CDR3 coding sequence is TGTGCTAGTGTGACAGGCTATGGCTACACCTTC. The encoded protein is CASVTGYGYTF.

This clonotype was observed at least ten times. J is TRBJ2-1 and V is TRBV4-2, with D tentatively TRBD1 or TRBD2 (6 bases each). Trimming cost V 0 bases and J 8 bases, with 11 bases left between them. Germline values: CDR1 LGHNA, CDR2 YNFKEQ. The CDR3 has 14 amino acids. The CDR3: CASSQDLRGDEQFF. Here the CDR3 DNA reads TGTGCCAGCAGCCAAGATCTGAGGGGGGATGAGCAGTTCTTC.

This clonotype was counted many times. The rearrangement links TRBV27 to TRBJ2-3; D may match TRBD1 or TRBD2 (6 bases each). The V gene lost 6 bases and the J gene lost 3 bases, with 13 bases spanning the gap. The CDR3 consists of 14 residues. Germline V gene data show CDR1 as MNHEY and CDR2 as SMNVEV (reference sequence). The CDR3 nucleotides read TGTGCCAGCAGATGGAGGGGGTGGACAGATACGCAGTATTTT. Translating gives CASRWRGWTDTQYF.

The V gene is TRBV5-1, the J gene TRBJ2-1, with D perhaps assigned TRBD1 or TRBD2 (6 bases each). This CDR3 has 16 amino acids. Germline values: CDR1 SGHRS, CDR2 YFSETQ. Deletions cut 1 base from V and 5 bases from J, with 16 bases between. For the CDR3, the DNA is TGCGCCAGCAGCTTGCGATCCCCGGGGGCGGACAATGAGCAGTTCTTC. Translating gives CASSLRSPGADNEQFF. The full variable domain, completed using reference TRBV5-1 and TRBJ2-1, is KAGVTQTPRYLIKTRGQQVTLSCSPISGHRSVSWYQQTPGQGLQFLFEYFSETQRNKGNFPGRFSGRQFSNSRSEMNVSTLELGDSALYLCASSLRSPGADNEQFFGPGTRLTVL.

This clonotype was detected a few times. The gene calls are TRBV6-1 and TRBJ1-3; no firm D call. Trimming left V 1 base short and J 1 base short, with 8 bases between. The length of the CDR3 is 15 residues. CDR1 is MNHNS and CDR2 is SASEGT in the germline V gene. CDR3 in DNA: TGTGCCAGCAGTGAAGGCTGGTTTTCTGGAAACACCATATATTTT. This encodes CASSEGWFSGNTIYF.

The J gene is TRBJ2-1, the V gene TRBV7-2; tentatively, D is TRBD1 or TRBD2 (6 bases each). The CDR3 runs 16 residues. V lost 1 base to trimming and J lost 7 bases, with 17 bases between them. The germline V gene has CDR1 SGHTA and CDR2 FQGNSA. The CDR3 nucleotides are TGTGCCAGCAGCTTAGATTGGGGGGCGCGAAAGAATGAGCAGTTCTTC. This codes for CASSLDWGARKNEQFF.

This chain links TRBV6-6 with TRBJ2-7; D uncertain. From germline, CDR1 is MNHNY and CDR2 SVGAGI (reference sequence). The CDR3 is 13 amino acids. V dropped 4 bases and J dropped 3 bases, with 10 bases sitting between them. CDR3 nucleotides: TGTGCCAGCAGTTCCCGGCCTATCTACGAGCAGTACTTC. It codes for CASSSRPIYEQYF.

CDR3 region: CASKNLGTGRLKSTGELFF. The CDR3 nucleotides are TGCGCCAGCAAGAATCTTGGGACAGGGAGGTTGAAGTCCACCGGGGAGCTGTTTTTT. J is TRBJ2-2 and V is TRBV5-1; 9 nucleotides agree with TRBD1. Germline trimming cut 6 bases from V and 4 bases from J; bases unmatched to any gene: 19. CDR3 length equals 19 residues. Per the germline V gene, CDR1 is SGHRS and CDR2 is YFSETQ.